Listed below are T cell receptor beta chains from one sample, sequenced in a study of T-cell memory formation after mild COVID-19. TCRdb called the 5' RACE reads again in MiXCR, with one record for every CDR3 protein. The table records under 450,000 distinct CDR3 sequences, roughly 14% of them present only once. The sequencing sample was made of PBMCs or a T cell subset sorted from them (not recorded which). The origin of the receptors is a man in his late teens or twenties who had mild COVID-19 (a few samples of this study predate the infection). Cell type and time point are not known. Both conserved end residues are trimmed from each CDR3. Size is omitted from some rows. Given values are once, few, many or a class for expanded clones.

ATSRDRGNEQF	TRBV15	TRBJ2-1	many
SARGVSSSYEQY	TRBV20-1	TRBJ2-7	many
ASSLSEVDTQY	TRBV7-9	TRBJ2-3	many
ATSDPRTDTDTQY	TRBV24-1	TRBJ2-3	-
ASPPAATQETQY	TRBV19	TRBJ2-5	few
ASSLVTADGYT	TRBV5-1	TRBJ1-2	few
ASSPLTGITGELF	TRBV28	TRBJ2-2	-
ASSGWTGEENEQY	TRBV6-2/TRBV6-3	TRBJ2-7	-
ASSFTQGEQY	TRBV12-3/TRBV12-4	TRBJ2-7	few
ASRMGTQPQH	TRBV12-3/TRBV12-4	TRBJ1-5	-
ASRPPGQGYTGELF	TRBV5-1	TRBJ2-2	few
SVRPGGDIQY	TRBV20-1	TRBJ2-4	-
ASSLGQESYEQY	TRBV5-1	TRBJ2-7	many
SAMTGGPYNEQF	TRBV20-1	TRBJ2-1	-
ASTSAGGNEQF	TRBV6-5	TRBJ2-1	-
ASSIRDPRNEQF	TRBV19	TRBJ2-1	few
ASSYPGGMNTEAF	TRBV6-5	TRBJ1-1	-
ASRDNTGSGYGYT	TRBV6-1	TRBJ1-2	many
ASSGPGPASSSTQY	TRBV7-2	TRBJ2-3	-
ASSQEGSYPNTGELF	TRBV4-3	TRBJ2-2	-
ASRPGGNPATEAF	TRBV5-1	TRBJ1-1	-
SVEDDGAGYQETQY	TRBV29-1	TRBJ2-5	few
ASISRGNTGELF	TRBV19	TRBJ2-2	-
ATSRDKGTGFFSQY	TRBV15	TRBJ2-5	many
ASSLEDGGQGQF	TRBV5-1	TRBJ2-1	many
ASSWGDSTYEQY	TRBV6-5	TRBJ2-7	-
ASTWTSEGQETQY	TRBV7-2	TRBJ2-5	-
ASSYDSTTDTQY	TRBV5-1	TRBJ2-3	-
ASSVEGGVYNEQF	TRBV9	TRBJ2-1	few
ASSVSGSTEAF	TRBV9	TRBJ1-1	-
ASSQGGIQPQH	TRBV3-1	TRBJ1-5	few
ASGVAEETQY	TRBV5-1	TRBJ2-5	few
ASGSPYSNQPQH	TRBV6-5	TRBJ1-5	few
ASSTGTVKNTEAF	TRBV5-1	TRBJ1-1	-
ASSQGPSPGAGRQF	TRBV4-1	TRBJ2-1	-
ASSQAVSGTGELF	TRBV4-2	TRBJ2-2	many